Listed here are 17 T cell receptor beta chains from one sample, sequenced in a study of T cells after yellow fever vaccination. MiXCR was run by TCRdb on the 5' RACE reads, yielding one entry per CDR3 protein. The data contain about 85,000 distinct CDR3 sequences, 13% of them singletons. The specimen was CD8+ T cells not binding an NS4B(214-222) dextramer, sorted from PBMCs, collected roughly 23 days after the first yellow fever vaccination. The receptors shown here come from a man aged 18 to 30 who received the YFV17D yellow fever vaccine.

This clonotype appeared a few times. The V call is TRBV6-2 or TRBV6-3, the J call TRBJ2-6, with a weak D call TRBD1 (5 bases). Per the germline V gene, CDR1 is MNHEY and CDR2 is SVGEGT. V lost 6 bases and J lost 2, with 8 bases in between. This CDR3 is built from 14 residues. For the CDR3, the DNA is TGTGCCAGCAGCCCCAGGGCTGGGGCCAACGTCCTGACTTTC. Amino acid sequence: CASSPRAGANVLTF.

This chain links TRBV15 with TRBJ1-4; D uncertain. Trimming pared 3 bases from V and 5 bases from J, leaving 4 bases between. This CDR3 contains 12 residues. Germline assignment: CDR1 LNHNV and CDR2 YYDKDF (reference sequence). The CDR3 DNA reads TGTGCCACCAGCAGCGTGAATGAAAAACTGTTTTTT. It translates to CATSSVNEKLFF.

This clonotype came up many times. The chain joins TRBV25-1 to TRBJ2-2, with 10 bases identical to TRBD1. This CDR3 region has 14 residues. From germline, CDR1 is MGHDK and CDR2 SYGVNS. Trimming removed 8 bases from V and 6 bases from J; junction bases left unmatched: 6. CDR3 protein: CASSGTGDAGELFF. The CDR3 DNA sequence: TGTGCCAGCTCCGGGACAGGGGACGCCGGGGAGCTGTTTTTT.

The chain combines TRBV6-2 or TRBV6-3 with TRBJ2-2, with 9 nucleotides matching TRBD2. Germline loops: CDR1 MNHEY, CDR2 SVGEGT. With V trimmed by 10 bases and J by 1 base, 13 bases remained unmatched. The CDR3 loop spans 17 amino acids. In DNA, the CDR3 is TGTGCCACCTCCCGGGAGCGGGGGGCCCTGAACACCGGGGAGCTGTTTTTT. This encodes CATSRERGALNTGELFF.

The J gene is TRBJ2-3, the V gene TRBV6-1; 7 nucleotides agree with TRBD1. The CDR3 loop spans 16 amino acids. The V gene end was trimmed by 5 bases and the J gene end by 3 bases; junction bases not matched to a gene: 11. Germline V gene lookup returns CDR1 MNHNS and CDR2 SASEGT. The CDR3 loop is CASSPRGQRLTDTQYF. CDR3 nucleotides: TGTGCCAGCAGTCCTCGGGGACAGCGGCTGACAGATACGCAGTATTTT.

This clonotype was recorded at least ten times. The DNA of the CDR3 is TGTGCCAGCAGTGGGACTCTCGAGAGATGGGCTAACTATGGCTACACCTTC. It specifies CASSGTLERWANYGYTF. The rearrangement joins TRBV6-2 or TRBV6-3 to TRBJ1-2; TRBD1 might be the D (5 bases). The CDR3 is 17 amino acids. Trimming shortened V by 5 bases and J by 0 bases, and 19 bases separated the two germline ends. CDR1 is MNHEY and CDR2 is SVGEGT in the germline V gene.

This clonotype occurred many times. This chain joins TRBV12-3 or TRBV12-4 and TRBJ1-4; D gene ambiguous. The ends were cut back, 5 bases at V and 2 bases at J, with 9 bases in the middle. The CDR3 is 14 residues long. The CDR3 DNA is TGTGCCAGCAGTCCTAGTGGGACTAATGAAAAACTGTTTTTT. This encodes CASSPSGTNEKLFF.

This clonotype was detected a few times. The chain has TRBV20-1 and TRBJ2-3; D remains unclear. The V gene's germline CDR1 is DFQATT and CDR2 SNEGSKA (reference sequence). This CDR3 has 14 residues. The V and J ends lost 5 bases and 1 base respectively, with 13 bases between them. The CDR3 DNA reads TGCAGTGCTCCGGTCCCCACCCGCACAGATACGCAGTATTTT. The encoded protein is CSAPVPTRTDTQYF.

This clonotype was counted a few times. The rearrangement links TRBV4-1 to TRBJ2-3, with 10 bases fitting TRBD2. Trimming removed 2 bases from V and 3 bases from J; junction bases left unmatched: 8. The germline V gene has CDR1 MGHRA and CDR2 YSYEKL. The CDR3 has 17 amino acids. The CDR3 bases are TGCGCCAGCAGCCAAAAGTCAGCGGGACTAGCGACAGATACGCAGTATTTT. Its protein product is CASSQKSAGLATDTQYF.

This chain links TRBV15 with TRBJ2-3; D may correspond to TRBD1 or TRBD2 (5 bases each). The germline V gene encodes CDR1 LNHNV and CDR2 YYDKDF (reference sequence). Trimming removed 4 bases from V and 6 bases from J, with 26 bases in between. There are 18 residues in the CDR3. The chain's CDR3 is CATSTYWATRGETDTQYF. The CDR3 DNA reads TGTGCCACCAGCACGTACTGGGCCACTAGGGGAGAAACGGATACGCAGTATTTT.

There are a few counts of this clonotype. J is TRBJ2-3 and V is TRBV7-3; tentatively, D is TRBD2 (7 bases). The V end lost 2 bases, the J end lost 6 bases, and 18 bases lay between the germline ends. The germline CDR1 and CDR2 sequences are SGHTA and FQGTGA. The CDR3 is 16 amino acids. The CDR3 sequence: CASSLRGRGGEDTQYF. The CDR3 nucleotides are TGTGCCAGCAGCTTACGCGGCAGGGGAGGGGAGGATACGCAGTATTTT.

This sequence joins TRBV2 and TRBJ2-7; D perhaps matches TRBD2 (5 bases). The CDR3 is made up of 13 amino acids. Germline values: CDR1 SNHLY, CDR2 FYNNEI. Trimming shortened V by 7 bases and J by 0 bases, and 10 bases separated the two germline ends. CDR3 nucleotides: TGTGCCAGCAAGGGCCGGGACTCCTACGAGCAGTACGTC. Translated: CASKGRDSYEQYV.

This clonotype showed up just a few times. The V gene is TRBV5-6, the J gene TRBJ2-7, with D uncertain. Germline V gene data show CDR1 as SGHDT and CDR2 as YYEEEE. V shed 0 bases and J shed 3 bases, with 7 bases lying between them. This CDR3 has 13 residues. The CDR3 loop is CASSLGGIYEQYV. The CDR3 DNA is TGTGCCAGCAGCTTGGGGGGTATCTACGAGCAGTACGTC.

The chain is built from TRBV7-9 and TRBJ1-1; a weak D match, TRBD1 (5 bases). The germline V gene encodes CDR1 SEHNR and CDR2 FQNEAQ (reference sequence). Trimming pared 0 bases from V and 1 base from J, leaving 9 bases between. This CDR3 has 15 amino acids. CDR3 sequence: CASSLALGENTEAFF. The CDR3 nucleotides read TGTGCCAGCAGCTTAGCGCTAGGGGAGAACACTGAAGCTTTCTTT.

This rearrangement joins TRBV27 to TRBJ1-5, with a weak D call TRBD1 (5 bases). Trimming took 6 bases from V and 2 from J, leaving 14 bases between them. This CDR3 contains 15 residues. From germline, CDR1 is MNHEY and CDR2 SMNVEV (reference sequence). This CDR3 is CASSEGPRGNQPQHF. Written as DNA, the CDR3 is TGTGCCAGCAGCGAAGGACCCAGGGGCAATCAGCCCCAGCATTTT.

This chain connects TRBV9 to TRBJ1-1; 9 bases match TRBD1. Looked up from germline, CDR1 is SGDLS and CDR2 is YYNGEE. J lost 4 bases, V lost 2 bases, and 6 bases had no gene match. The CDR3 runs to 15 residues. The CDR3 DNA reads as TGTGCCAGCAGCGTGGGTACAGGGGGCTTCACTGAAGCTTTCTTT. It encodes CASSVGTGGFTEAFF.

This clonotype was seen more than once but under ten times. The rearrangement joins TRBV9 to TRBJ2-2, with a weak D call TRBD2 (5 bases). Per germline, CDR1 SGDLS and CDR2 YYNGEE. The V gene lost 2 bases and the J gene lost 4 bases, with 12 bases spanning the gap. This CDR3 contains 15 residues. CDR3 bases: TGTGCCAGCAGCGTGGAGGCGGACGGCACCGGGGAGCTGTTTTTT. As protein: CASSVEADGTGELFF.